Shown below are 28 T cell receptor beta chains from a single sample sequenced in a study of beta chain features in type 1 diabetes. Expressed TCRB transcripts were sequenced because the entire RNA isolate underwent reverse transcription. Clones were sequenced by immunoSEQ multiplex PCR, and TCRdb holds only the in-frame ones, with some missing. Of over 700,000 clones listed, 17% are singletons. The sample was naive CD4+ T cells from blood. All receptors derive from a woman aged 18-30 years in good health.

The chain is built from TRBV2 and TRBJ2-2; no definite D call. With 1 base removed from V and 0 bases from J, the gap between germline ends came to 6 bases. This CDR3 comprises 15 residues. Germline V CDR1 and CDR2: SNHLY, FYNNEI. The CDR3 here is CASSEDLPNTGELFF. The CDR3 nucleotides are TGTGCCAGCAGTGAAGACTTACCGAACACCGGGGAGCTGTTTTTT.

This clone was seen more than once but under ten times. This sequence joins TRBV7-8 and TRBJ2-7, with a tentative D call TRBD1 (6 bases). The CDR3 is 17 amino acids. The germline V gene has CDR1 SGHVS and CDR2 FQNEAQ. V was shortened by 1 base and J by 5 bases, with 21 bases between the two germline ends. The CDR3, as DNA: TGTGCCAGCAGCTTAGGAGGCATGGCTGGGGGCTTCAACGAGCAGTACTTC. The encoded protein is CASSLGGMAGGFNEQYF.

The rearrangement links TRBV27 to TRBJ1-2; 7 bases fit TRBD1. V lost 6 bases and J lost 4; bases outside the gene matches: 8. Germline V gene sequence: CDR1 MNHEY, CDR2 SMNVEV (reference sequence). The CDR3 is 14 residues long. The CDR3 here is CASRNTGQPYGYTF. DNA of the CDR3: TGTGCCAGCAGAAACACGGGACAGCCCTATGGCTACACCTTC.

This sequence joins TRBV9 and TRBJ2-1; a possible D gene is TRBD1 (5 bases). This CDR3 contains 16 residues. Germline-derived CDR1 and CDR2 are SGDLS and YYNGEE. V lost 4 bases and J 6 bases, leaving 20 bases between the germline ends. The CDR3 DNA reads as TGTGCCAGCAGCTCTGTCTCTAGGGGTTTGATCAATGAGCAGTTCTTC. Its translation: CASSSVSRGLINEQFF.

This clone was picked up a small number of times. V and J are TRBV18 and TRBJ1-4; 7 nucleotides agree with TRBD1. This CDR3 has 18 residues. Germline assignment: CDR1 KGHSH and CDR2 LQKENI. V was pared by 3 bases and J by 3 bases, with 13 bases of the junction left unmatched. CDR3 in DNA: TGTGCCAGCTCACCTCACCGACAGGGAAGGACCTCTAATGAAAAACTGTTTTTT. Translating gives CASSPHRQGRTSNEKLFF.

The chain recombines TRBV2 with TRBJ1-1, with D possibly TRBD1 on 5 matching bases. The CDR3 runs to 16 residues. The germline V gene has CDR1 SNHLY and CDR2 FYNNEI. Trimming took 7 bases from V and 4 from J, leaving 22 bases between them. The CDR3, as DNA: TGTGCCAGCACCATGTTCGAGGGGCTGGGAGGCACTGAAGCTTTCTTT. Translated: CASTMFEGLGGTEAFF.

The chain couples TRBV7-2 to TRBJ1-2; the D gene is possibly TRBD1 (5 bases). Deletions cut 4 bases from V and 7 bases from J, with 16 bases between. The CDR3 consists of 14 residues. Germline CDR1 reads SGHTA; CDR2 reads FQGNSA. CDR3 sequence (DNA): TGTGCCAGCAGCTCCGACAGTCTCAGAGGTGGCTACACCTTC. It encodes CASSSDSLRGGYTF. The entire variable domain, with the rest obtained from reference TRBV7-2 and TRBJ1-2, is as follows: GAGVSQSPSNKVTEKGKDVELRCDPISGHTALYWYRQSLGQGLEFLIYFQGNSAPDKSGLPSDRFSAERTGGSVSTLTIQRTQQEDSAVYLCASSSDSLRGGYTFGSGTRLTVV.

The chain employs TRBV7-9 and TRBJ2-7; 14 nucleotides line up with TRBD2. V shed 4 bases and J 2 bases; nucleotides not matched to a gene: 7. In germline, CDR1 is SEHNR, CDR2 FQNEAQ (reference sequence). The CDR3 consists of 17 residues. Here the CDR3 DNA reads TGTGCCAGCAGCTCTCGGACTAGCGGGAGGTTCCCCTACGAGCAGTACTTC. The encoded protein is CASSSRTSGRFPYEQYF.

The V gene is TRBV5-6, the J gene TRBJ2-2; no clear D. With 3 bases removed from V and 1 base from J, the gap between germline ends came to 10 bases. The CDR3 has 15 residues. The germline V gene encodes CDR1 SGHDT and CDR2 YYEEEE. The CDR3 sequence: CASSWTLRNTGELFF. The CDR3 DNA reads as TGTGCCAGCAGCTGGACCCTAAGGAACACCGGGGAGCTGTTTTTT.

This sequence joins TRBV7-2 and TRBJ1-2; no clear D. Trimming cost V 1 base and J 7 bases, with 7 bases left between them. The germline V gene has CDR1 SGHTA and CDR2 FQGNSA. This CDR3 is built from 12 residues. The CDR3 loop is CASSLVGIGYTF. The CDR3 DNA sequence: TGTGCCAGCAGCTTAGTGGGGATTGGCTACACCTTC.

The genes are TRBV6-1 and TRBJ2-7; D call uncertain. Germline values: CDR1 MNHNS, CDR2 SASEGT. V lost 3 bases and J 1 base, leaving 19 bases between the germline ends. The CDR3 contains 17 residues. This CDR3 reads CASSDALGGISSYEQYF. Here the CDR3 DNA reads TGTGCCAGCAGTGATGCCCTCGGTGGGATTTCTTCCTACGAGCAGTACTTC.

This clone occurred a few times. The CDR3 DNA sequence: TGTGCCAGCAGCCAAGACAGGCGGCTAGGGGCGAGCAATCAGCCCCAGCATTTT. Protein product: CASSQDRRLGASNQPQHF. This chain links TRBV7-8 with TRBJ1-5; D might be TRBD1 (6 bases). Between the trimmed V and J ends, which lost 5 bases and 1 base, there was a span of 21 bases. Germline assignment: CDR1 SGHVS and CDR2 FQNEAQ. The CDR3 is 18 residues long. Supplemented by reference TRBV7-8 and TRBJ1-5, the full variable domain reads GAGVSQSPRYKVAKRGQDVALRCDPISGHVSLFWYQQALGQGPEFLTYFQNEAQLDKSGLPSDRFFAERPEGSVSTLKIQRTQQEDSAVYLCASSQDRRLGASNQPQHFGDGTRLSIL.

This clone was seen a few times. The gene calls are TRBV10-3 and TRBJ1-2, with 8 bases lining up with TRBD1. CDR1 and CDR2 from the germline V gene are ENHRY and SYGVKD. Trimming at V came to 3 bases and at J to 13 bases, leaving 13 bases not matched to a gene. This CDR3 has 14 residues. As DNA, the CDR3 is TGTGCCATCAGTGATTCCCCGCAGGGGGCGTTTTTCACCTTC. Amino acids: CAISDSPQGAFFTF.

In this sample, this clone turned up a few times. The genes are TRBV7-2 and TRBJ1-3; no firm D call. This CDR3 has 13 amino acids. Germline-derived CDR1 and CDR2 are SGHTA and FQGNSA. V lost 5 bases and J 0 bases, leaving 5 bases between the germline ends. The CDR3 loop reads CASSPPSGNTIYF. The CDR3 DNA is TGTGCCAGCAGCCCGCCCTCTGGAAACACCATATATTTT.

V and J are TRBV7-9 and TRBJ2-1; D may be TRBD2 (6 bases). V was pared by 4 bases and J by 4 bases, with 20 bases between. CDR3 length: 17 amino acids. Per germline, CDR1 SEHNR and CDR2 FQNEAQ (reference sequence). CDR3 protein: CASSWRVMGSPYNEQFF. CDR3 nucleotide sequence: TGTGCCAGCAGCTGGAGGGTGATGGGCTCGCCTTACAATGAGCAGTTCTTC.

The sample holds a few counts of this clone. V is TRBV7-2 and J is TRBJ2-2, with D uncertain. Trimming pared 1 base from V and 1 base from J, leaving 7 bases between. Germline V gene sequence: CDR1 SGHTA, CDR2 FQGNSA. The CDR3 loop spans 15 amino acids. CDR3 coding DNA: TGTGCCAGCAGCTTAGTAGTGGGGAACACCGGGGAGCTGTTTTTT. Protein: CASSLVVGNTGELFF.

This clone has more than one count but fewer than ten. The chain recombines TRBV9 with TRBJ2-5, with D tentatively TRBD1 or TRBD2 (6 bases each). V shed 0 bases and J shed 3 bases, with 18 bases lying between them. Germline lookup yields CDR1 SGDLS and CDR2 YYNGEE. The CDR3 is made up of 17 amino acids. The CDR3: CASSVGPGARSEETQYF. CDR3 sequence (DNA): TGTGCCAGCAGCGTAGGCCCGGGGGCGAGGAGTGAAGAGACCCAGTACTTC.

The chain is built from TRBV5-1 and TRBJ2-5, with D possibly being TRBD1 (6 bases). There are 15 residues in the CDR3. With 4 bases removed from V and 0 bases from J, the gap between germline ends came to 13 bases. CDR1 is SGHRS, CDR2 YFSETQ, per germline. DNA for the CDR3: TGCGCCAGCAGCAGATCCGGACAGCACCAAGAGACCCAGTACTTC. Residues: CASSRSGQHQETQYF.

The chain carries TRBV27 and TRBJ2-1; 9 positions match TRBD2. The CDR3 contains 16 residues. Germline values: CDR1 MNHEY, CDR2 SMNVEV (reference sequence). Trimming took 2 bases from V and 4 from J; bases not matched to a gene: 6. CDR3 loop: CASSLAGGLLYNEQFF. CDR3 DNA: TGTGCCAGCAGTTTAGCGGGAGGGCTACTATACAATGAGCAGTTCTTC.

The V and J genes are TRBV2 and TRBJ1-4; D unresolved. In germline, CDR1 is SNHLY, CDR2 FYNNEI. The CDR3 length is 13 residues. The V end was cut by 11 bases, the J end by 7 bases, with 17 bases between. The CDR3 protein is CACRVGSTEKLFF. As DNA, the CDR3 is TGTGCCTGCCGGGTGGGATCCACTGAAAAACTGTTTTTT.

In this sample, this clone turned up a few times. The chain combines TRBV6-4 with TRBJ2-2, with D maybe TRBD1 (5 bases). Germline V CDR1 and CDR2: MRHNA, SNTAGT. The CDR3 loop spans 13 amino acids. Between the trimmed V and J ends, which lost 2 bases and 6 bases, there was a span of 7 bases. In DNA form, the CDR3 reads TGTGCCAGCAGTGACCAACAGGCCGGGGAGCTGTTTTTT. This encodes CASSDQQAGELFF.

The sample holds a few counts of this clone. This rearrangement joins TRBV4-2 to TRBJ2-5; 12 bases line up with TRBD2. This CDR3 region has 16 residues. Germline loops: CDR1 LGHNA, CDR2 YNFKEQ. The junction had 10 bases not matched to a gene; V was cut back by 4 bases and J by 7 bases. The CDR3 spells CASSPTSGRTLWTQYF. As DNA, the CDR3 is TGTGCCAGCAGCCCTACTAGCGGGAGGACACTTTGGACCCAGTACTTC.

J is TRBJ2-7 and V is TRBV27; the D is unclear. The length of the CDR3 is 15 residues. Trimming left V 3 bases short and J 2 bases short, with 14 bases between. Germline loops: CDR1 MNHEY, CDR2 SMNVEV (reference sequence). Here the CDR3 DNA reads TGTGCCAGCAGTTTCCGGCAGGCCGCTACCTACGAGCAGTACTTC. This gives the protein CASSFRQAATYEQYF.

This chain joins TRBV18 and TRBJ2-2; 12 bases are shared with TRBD2. Germline V lookup: CDR1 KGHSH, CDR2 LQKENI. J was trimmed by 7 bases and V by 8 bases; bases with no gene match: 8. The CDR3 has 15 amino acids. The CDR3 DNA follows: TGTGCCAGCCGGACTAGCGGGATTAATGGCGGGGAGCTGTTTTTT. The encoded protein is CASRTSGINGGELFF.

The CDR3: CASSPMAGGSEAFF. The CDR3 nucleotides are TGTGCCAGCAGTCCAATGGCAGGGGGTAGTGAAGCTTTCTTT. The V gene is TRBV27, the J gene TRBJ1-1, with 7 bases matching TRBD1. This CDR3 region has 14 residues. The germline CDR1 and CDR2 sequences are MNHEY and SMNVEV (reference sequence). V lost 5 bases and J lost 7; bases outside the gene matches: 10.

The table lists this clone with a few counts. This chain links TRBV28 with TRBJ2-3; D is undetermined. V lost 3 bases and J lost 4, with 11 bases in between. There are 14 residues in the CDR3. Germline V CDR1 and CDR2: MDHEN, SYDVKM. The CDR3 is CASSLTNRPDTQYF. In DNA form, the CDR3 reads TGTGCCAGCAGTTTGACCAACCGGCCAGATACGCAGTATTTT. Variable domain in full (rest from reference TRBV28 and TRBJ2-3): DVKVTQSSRYLVKRTGEKVFLECVQDMDHENMFWYRQDPGLGLRLIYFSYDVKMKEKGDIPEGYSVSREKKERFSLILESASTNQTSMYLCASSLTNRPDTQYFGPGTRLTVL.

In regard to this clone: Other nucleotide sequences in the sample specify the same CDR3. The rearrangement joins TRBV18 to TRBJ1-5, with 10 bases matching TRBD1. The CDR3 spans 14 residues. Per germline, CDR1 KGHSH and CDR2 LQKENI. J gave up 5 bases and V 3 bases, and 1 base lay outside the gene matches. This chain's CDR3 is CASSPGTGDQPQHF. The DNA of the CDR3 is TGTGCCAGCTCACCCGGGACAGGGGATCAGCCCCAGCATTTT.

This clone has more than one count but fewer than ten. Other DNA sequences in this sample translate to the same CDR3. This chain connects TRBV2 to TRBJ2-5; D gene uncertain. V gave up 3 bases and J gave up 1 base, with 0 bases separating them. The CDR3 totals 11 residues. Germline V CDR1 and CDR2: SNHLY, FYNNEI. This chain's CDR3 is CASSDQETQYF. The CDR3 coding sequence is TGTGCCAGCAGTGACCAAGAGACCCAGTACTTC.